The 13 T cell receptor beta chains below all came from one sample that was sequenced in a study of identical twins. TCRdb analysed the 5' RACE reads with MiXCR anew, one entry per CDR3 protein. The sample contains 540,000 or so distinct CDR3 sequences, about 22% of which appear only once. These same records also appear under a second study, on yellow fever vaccine responses in identical twins.

The sequenced sample consisted of CD4+ T cells sorted from blood. Every receptor here comes from a woman between 18 and 29 years old in good health.

This CDR3 is CSAGTPYEQYF. In nucleotides, the CDR3 is TGCAGTGCTGGGACCCCCTACGAGCAGTACTTC. This rearrangement joins TRBV20-1 to TRBJ2-7; D tentatively fits TRBD1 or TRBD2 (5 bases each). V shed 5 bases and J shed 2 bases, with 7 bases lying between them. This CDR3 region has 11 residues. The germline gives CDR1 DFQATT, CDR2 SNEGSKA (reference sequence).

J is TRBJ1-1 and V is TRBV5-1; unclear D gene. CDR1 and CDR2 (germline): SGHRS, YFSETQ. The CDR3 consists of 13 residues. V gave up 4 bases and J gave up 4 bases, with 11 bases separating them. The CDR3 protein is CASSPSGSTEAFF. The CDR3 nucleotides read TGCGCCAGCAGCCCAAGCGGTTCCACTGAAGCTTTCTTT.

The CDR3 bases are TGCAGTGCTAGATCAGGGTCTAGGAACACTGAAGCTTTCTTT. Its translation: CSARSGSRNTEAFF. The V and J genes are TRBV20-1 and TRBJ1-1; tentatively, D is TRBD1 (5 bases). The CDR3 has 14 residues. Germline CDR1 and CDR2: DFQATT and SNEGSKA (reference sequence). The germline V and J ends were trimmed by 2 bases and 1 base, with 11 bases remaining between them.

This clonotype turned up a few times. The rearrangement uses TRBV5-1 and TRBJ1-6; D gene unclear. V lost 2 bases, J lost 5 bases, and 11 bases lay in between. Looked up from germline, CDR1 is SGHRS and CDR2 is YFSETQ. The CDR3 loop spans 15 amino acids. The CDR3 coding sequence is TGCGCCAGCAGCTTACGACACGCAAATAATTCACCCCTCCACTTT. Amino acids: CASSLRHANNSPLHF.

The rearrangement uses TRBV6-5 and TRBJ1-1, with D possibly being TRBD1 (5 bases). V was pared by 2 bases and J by 0 bases, with 13 bases between. The CDR3 has 16 residues. Germline V gene data show CDR1 as MNHEY and CDR2 as SVGAGI. The CDR3: CASSYTPAGLNTEAFF. The CDR3, as DNA: TGTGCCAGCAGTTACACGCCTGCGGGACTGAACACTGAAGCTTTCTTT.

The CDR3 loop reads CASKRSGRSYEQYF. The CDR3 DNA reads TGTGCCAGCAAACGGAGCGGGAGGTCCTACGAGCAGTACTTC. This chain joins TRBV12-3 or TRBV12-4 and TRBJ2-7; 9 nucleotides agree with TRBD2. The CDR3 length is 14 residues. Losses at the gene ends were 7 bases for V and 1 base for J; bases not matched to a gene: 5.

The rearrangement links TRBV28 to TRBJ2-1; 9 bases align to TRBD1. Germline CDR1 reads MDHEN; CDR2 reads SYDVKM. This CDR3 has 15 residues. The J segment lost 6 bases and the V segment lost 4 bases, leaving 7 bases of the junction unmatched. The CDR3 DNA reads as TGTGCCAGCAGTTCCGGGACAGGGAGGGTCAATGAGCAGTTCTTC. It codes for CASSSGTGRVNEQFF.

V and J are TRBV10-2 and TRBJ2-1, with 10 bases aligning to TRBD2. Per the germline V gene, CDR1 is WSHSY and CDR2 is SAAADI. This CDR3 is built from 14 residues. V dropped 2 bases and J dropped 7; count of bases not matched to a gene: 2. CDR3 nucleotides: TGCGCCAGCAGTGAGCTGACTAGCGGGAATGAGCAGTTCTTC. This translates into CASSELTSGNEQFF.

The V call is TRBV10-3, the J call TRBJ2-1, with D unresolved. There are 15 residues in the CDR3. Germline lookup yields CDR1 ENHRY and CDR2 SYGVKD. The V and J ends lost 6 bases and 0 bases respectively, with 12 bases between them. As DNA, the CDR3 is TGTGCCATCAGCCCCGCGGAAAGCTCCTACAATGAGCAGTTCTTC. Its protein product is CAISPAESSYNEQFF.

The CDR3 sequence: CASSHERTTDTQYF. DNA of the CDR3: TGCGCCAGCAGCCATGAGCGGACCACAGATACGCAGTATTTT. The chain employs TRBV5-1 and TRBJ2-3; TRBD2 is a possible D gene (5 bases). The germline CDR1 and CDR2 sequences are SGHRS and YFSETQ. The CDR3 spans 14 residues. V gave up 4 bases and J gave up 2 bases, with 11 bases separating them.

This chain links TRBV12-3 or TRBV12-4 with TRBJ2-5, with D perhaps TRBD2 (7 bases). Between the trimmed V and J ends, which lost 7 bases and 3 bases, there was a span of 15 bases. This CDR3 contains 14 residues. CDR3 in DNA: TGTGCCAGCACCCGAAGGGGGGGGGAAGAGACCCAGTACTTC. Translated, it gives CASTRRGGEETQYF.

This clonotype has only a few counts. V and J are TRBV6-6 and TRBJ1-5, with 7 bases aligning to TRBD1. The V and J ends lost 8 bases and 2 bases, in that order; junction bases with no gene match: 3. The CDR3 is 13 amino acids. Germline V lookup: CDR1 MNHNY, CDR2 SVGAGI (reference sequence). Written as DNA, the CDR3 is TGTGCCAGCGGAGGGGGCGGCAATCAGCCCCAGCATTTT. It specifies CASGGGGNQPQHF.

V and J are TRBV15 and TRBJ2-3, with D maybe TRBD1 (5 bases). Per germline, CDR1 LNHNV and CDR2 YYDKDF (reference sequence). The CDR3 runs 15 residues. The germline V and J ends were trimmed by 1 base and 3 bases, with 11 bases remaining between them. Written as DNA, the CDR3 is TGTGCCACCAGCAGAGCTAAGCAGGGAACAGATACGCAGTATTTT. This codes for CATSRAKQGTDTQYF.